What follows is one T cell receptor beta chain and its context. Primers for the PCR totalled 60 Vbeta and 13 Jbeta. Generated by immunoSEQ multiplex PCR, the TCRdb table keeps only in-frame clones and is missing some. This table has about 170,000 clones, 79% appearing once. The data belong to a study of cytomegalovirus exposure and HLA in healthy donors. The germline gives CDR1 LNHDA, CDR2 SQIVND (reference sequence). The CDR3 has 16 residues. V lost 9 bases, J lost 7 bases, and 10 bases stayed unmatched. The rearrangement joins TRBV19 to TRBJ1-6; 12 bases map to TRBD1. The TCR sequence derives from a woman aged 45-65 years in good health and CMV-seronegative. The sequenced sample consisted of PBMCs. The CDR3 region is CASRSSGQGANSPLHF. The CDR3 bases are TGTGCCAGCCGGTCATCGGGACAGGGGGCAAATTCACCCCTCCACTTT.